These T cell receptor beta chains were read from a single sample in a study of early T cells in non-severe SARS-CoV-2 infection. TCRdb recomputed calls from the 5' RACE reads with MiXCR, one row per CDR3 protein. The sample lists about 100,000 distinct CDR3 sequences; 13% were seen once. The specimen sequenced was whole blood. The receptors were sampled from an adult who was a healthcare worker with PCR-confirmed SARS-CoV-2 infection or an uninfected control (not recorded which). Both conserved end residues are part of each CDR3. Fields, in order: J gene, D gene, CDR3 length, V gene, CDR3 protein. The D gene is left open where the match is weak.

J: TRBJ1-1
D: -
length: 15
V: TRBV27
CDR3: CASSLSRLLNTEAFF

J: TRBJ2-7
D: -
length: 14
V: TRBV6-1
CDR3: CASSQTGAFYEQYF

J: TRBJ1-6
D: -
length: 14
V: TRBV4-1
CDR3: CASSQGPLGSPLHF

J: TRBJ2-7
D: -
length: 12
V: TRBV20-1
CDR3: CSASYYSYEQYF

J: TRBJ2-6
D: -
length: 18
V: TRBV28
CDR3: CASRTFTGPSSGANVLTF

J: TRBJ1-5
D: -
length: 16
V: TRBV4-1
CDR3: CASSQVGAGAGRPQHF

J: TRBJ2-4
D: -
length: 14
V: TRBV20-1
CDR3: CSARWGADQGIQYF

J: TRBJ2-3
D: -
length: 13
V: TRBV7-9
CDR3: CASSLTSSDTQYF

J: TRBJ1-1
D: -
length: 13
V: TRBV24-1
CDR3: CATSDPNYTEAFF

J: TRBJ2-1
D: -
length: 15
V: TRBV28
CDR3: CASSLGGAVDNEQFF

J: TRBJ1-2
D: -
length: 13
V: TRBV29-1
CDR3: CSAGSQGDYGYTF

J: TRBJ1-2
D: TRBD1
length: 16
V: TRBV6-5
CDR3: CASSYGGTGGFDGYTF

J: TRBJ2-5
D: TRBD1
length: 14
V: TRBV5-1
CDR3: CASSLVDREETQYF

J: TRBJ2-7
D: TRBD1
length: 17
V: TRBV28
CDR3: CASSRLRTGASSYEQYF

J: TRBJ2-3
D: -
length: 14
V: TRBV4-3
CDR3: CASSPEAWPDTQYF

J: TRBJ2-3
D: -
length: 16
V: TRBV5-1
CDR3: CASSLDGRGRTDTQYF

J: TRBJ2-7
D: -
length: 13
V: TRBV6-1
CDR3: CASNTGRSYEQYF

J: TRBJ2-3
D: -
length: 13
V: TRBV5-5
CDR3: CASTTIGADTQYF

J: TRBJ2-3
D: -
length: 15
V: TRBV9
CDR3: CASCLRGGGTDTQYF

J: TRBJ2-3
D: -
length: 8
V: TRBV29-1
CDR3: CSDAPDYF

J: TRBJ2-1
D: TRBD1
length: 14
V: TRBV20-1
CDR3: CSASGDSVYNEQFF

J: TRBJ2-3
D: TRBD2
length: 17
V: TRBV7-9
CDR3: CASSLGTSGTSTDTQYF

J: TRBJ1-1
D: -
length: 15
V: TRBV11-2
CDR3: CASSLRVRMNTEAFF

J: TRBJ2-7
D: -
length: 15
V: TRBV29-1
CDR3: CSVEEGGARRSEQYF

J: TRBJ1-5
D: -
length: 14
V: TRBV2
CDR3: CASRQKYTNQPQHF

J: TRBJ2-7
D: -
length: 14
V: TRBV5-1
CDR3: CASSLGDRTYEQYF

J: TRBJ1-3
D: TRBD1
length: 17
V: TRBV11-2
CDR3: CASSLTLDRNSGNTIYF

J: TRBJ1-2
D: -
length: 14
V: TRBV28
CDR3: CASSLAGLGDGYTF

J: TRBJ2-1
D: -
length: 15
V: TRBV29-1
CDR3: CSVARGQLQYNEQFF

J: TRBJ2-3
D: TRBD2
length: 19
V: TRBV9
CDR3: CASSVGLAGTTSLPDTQYF

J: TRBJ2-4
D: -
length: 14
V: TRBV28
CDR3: CASSSLTDKNIQYF

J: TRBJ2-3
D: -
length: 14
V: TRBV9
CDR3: CASSVSPNTDTQYF

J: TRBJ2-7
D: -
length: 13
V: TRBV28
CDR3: CASSPGTNYEQYF

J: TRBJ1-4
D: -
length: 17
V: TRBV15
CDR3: CATSRAKGGVTNEKLFF

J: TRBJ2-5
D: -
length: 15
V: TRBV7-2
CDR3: CASSLAGGAYETQYF

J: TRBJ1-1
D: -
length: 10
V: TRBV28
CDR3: CASIEGEAFF

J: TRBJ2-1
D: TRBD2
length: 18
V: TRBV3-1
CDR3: CASSQPGTSGGAGSEQFF

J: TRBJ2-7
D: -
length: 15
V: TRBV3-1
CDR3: CASSPQTSRAYEQYF

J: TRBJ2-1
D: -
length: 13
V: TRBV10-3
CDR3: CAMGDRLNNEQFF

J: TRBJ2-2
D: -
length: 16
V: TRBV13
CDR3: CASSPSGQGKAGELFF

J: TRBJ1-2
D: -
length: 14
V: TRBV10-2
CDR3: CASSESRTDYGYTF

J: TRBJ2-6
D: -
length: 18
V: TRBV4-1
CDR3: CASSPWLFALSGANVLTF

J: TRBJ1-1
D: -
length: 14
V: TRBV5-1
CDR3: CASSLEGRGTEAFF

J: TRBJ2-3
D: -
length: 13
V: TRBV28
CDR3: CASSFQSPDTQYF